The subject of this entry is one T cell receptor (beta chain). Its antigen remains unknown. These data are taken from a study of cytomegalovirus exposure and HLA in healthy donors. Study in general: Of the donors genotyped, approximately 430 in all, about 76% fell in the Caucasian-associated ancestry cluster. Whole-study results and caveats: With later analysis, a missense DCLRE1C variant became linked to TCR beta V- and J-gene trimming.

Trimming shortened V by 5 bases and J by 6 bases, and 17 bases separated the two germline ends. Germline V CDR1 and CDR2: MNHEY, SVGAGI. There are 15 residues in the CDR3. It was with 60 Vbeta and 13 Jbeta primers that the PCR ran. Study processing details: Later reanalysis found about 78 million unique TCR beta chains, around 9.9 million of them shared. The assay was immunoSEQ multiplex PCR, and TCRdb's table has in-frame clones only and misses some. V, J and clone size are those of that table, while D and trimming were read from the DNA. The table has about 91,000 clones, 86% seen once. The chain is built from TRBV6-5 and TRBJ2-1; D may be TRBD2 (6 bases). This sequence originates from a young man in good health and CMV-seropositive. The source material was PBMCs. The CDR3 protein is CASSQTGLLPNEQFF. The CDR3, as DNA: TGTGCCAGCAGTCAGACGGGACTTCTGCCCAATGAGCAGTTCTTC.